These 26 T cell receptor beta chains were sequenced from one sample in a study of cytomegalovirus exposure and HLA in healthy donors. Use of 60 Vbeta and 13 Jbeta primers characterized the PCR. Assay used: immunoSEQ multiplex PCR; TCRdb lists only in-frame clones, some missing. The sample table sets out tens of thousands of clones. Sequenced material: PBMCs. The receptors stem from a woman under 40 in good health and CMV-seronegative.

The CDR3 DNA reads TGTGCCAGCAGCCCCACATGGACCGGGGAGCTGTTTTTT. Translated, it gives CASSPTWTGELFF. This chain links TRBV5-6 with TRBJ2-2, with D unclear. This CDR3 has 13 residues. Trimming removed 4 bases at V and 5 bases at J, with 9 bases between. The germline V gene has CDR1 SGHDT and CDR2 YYEEEE.

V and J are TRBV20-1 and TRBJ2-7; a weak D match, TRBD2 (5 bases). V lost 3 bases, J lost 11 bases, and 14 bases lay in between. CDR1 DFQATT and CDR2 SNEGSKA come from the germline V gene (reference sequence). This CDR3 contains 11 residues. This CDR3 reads CSARTGGYEYF. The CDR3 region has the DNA TGCAGTGCTAGGACCGGCGGGTACGAGTACTTC.

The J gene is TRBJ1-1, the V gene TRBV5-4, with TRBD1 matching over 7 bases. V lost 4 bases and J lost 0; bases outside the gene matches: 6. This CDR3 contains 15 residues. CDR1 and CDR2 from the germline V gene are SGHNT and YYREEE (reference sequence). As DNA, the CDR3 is TGTGCCAGCAGCCATTTTGACAGGGTGAACACTGAAGCTTTCTTT. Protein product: CASSHFDRVNTEAFF.

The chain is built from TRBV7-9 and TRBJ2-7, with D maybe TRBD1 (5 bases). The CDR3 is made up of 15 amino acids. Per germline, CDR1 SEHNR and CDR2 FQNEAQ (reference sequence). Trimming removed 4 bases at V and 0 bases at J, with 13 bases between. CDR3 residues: CASSSSGNPSYEQYF. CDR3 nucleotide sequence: TGTGCCAGCAGCTCGTCAGGGAATCCCTCCTACGAGCAGTACTTC.

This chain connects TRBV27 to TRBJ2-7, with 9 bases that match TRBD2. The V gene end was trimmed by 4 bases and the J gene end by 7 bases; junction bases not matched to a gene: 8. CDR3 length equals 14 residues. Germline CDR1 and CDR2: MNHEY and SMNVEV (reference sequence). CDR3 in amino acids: CASSSGAGGPEQYF. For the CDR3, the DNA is TGTGCCAGCAGTTCCGGAGCGGGAGGACCGGAGCAGTACTTC.

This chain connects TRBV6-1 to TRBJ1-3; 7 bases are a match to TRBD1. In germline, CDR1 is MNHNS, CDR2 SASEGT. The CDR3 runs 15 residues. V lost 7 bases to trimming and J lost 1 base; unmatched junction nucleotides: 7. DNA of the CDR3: TGTGCCAGCAATGATTACAGGGGATCTGGAAACACCATATATTTT. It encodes CASNDYRGSGNTIYF.

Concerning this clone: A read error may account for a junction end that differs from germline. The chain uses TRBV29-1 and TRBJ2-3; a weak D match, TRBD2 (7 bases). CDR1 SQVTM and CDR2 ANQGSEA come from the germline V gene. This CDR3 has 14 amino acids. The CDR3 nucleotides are TGCAGCGTCGAAGGGGGGGAAGGGACAGATACGCAGTATTTT. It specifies CSVEGGEGTDTQYF.

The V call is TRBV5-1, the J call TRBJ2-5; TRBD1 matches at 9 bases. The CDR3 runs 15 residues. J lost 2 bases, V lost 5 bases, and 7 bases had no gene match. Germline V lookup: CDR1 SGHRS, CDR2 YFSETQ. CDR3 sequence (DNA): TGCGCCAGCAGAGCTACCGGGACAGGGCAAGAGACCCAGTACTTC. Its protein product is CASRATGTGQETQYF.

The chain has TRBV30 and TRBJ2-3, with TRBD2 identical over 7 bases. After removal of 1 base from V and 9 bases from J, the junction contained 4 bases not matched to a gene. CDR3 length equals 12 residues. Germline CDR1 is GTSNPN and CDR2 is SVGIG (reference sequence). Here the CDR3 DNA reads TGTGCCTGGAGTGGTGCCGGGAGGACGCAGTATTTT. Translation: CAWSGAGRTQYF.

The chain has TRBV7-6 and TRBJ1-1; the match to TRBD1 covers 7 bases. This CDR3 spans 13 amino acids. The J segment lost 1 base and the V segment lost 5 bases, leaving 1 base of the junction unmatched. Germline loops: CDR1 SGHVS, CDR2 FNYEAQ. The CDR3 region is CASSRDRNTEAFF. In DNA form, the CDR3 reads TGTGCCAGCAGCCGGGACAGGAACACTGAAGCTTTCTTT.

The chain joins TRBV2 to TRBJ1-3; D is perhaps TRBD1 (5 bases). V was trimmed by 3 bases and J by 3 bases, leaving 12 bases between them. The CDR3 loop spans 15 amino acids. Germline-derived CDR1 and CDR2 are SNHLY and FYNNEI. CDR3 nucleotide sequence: TGTGCCAGCAGTGACCAGTCCGGGGGTGGAAACACCATATATTTT. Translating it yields CASSDQSGGGNTIYF.

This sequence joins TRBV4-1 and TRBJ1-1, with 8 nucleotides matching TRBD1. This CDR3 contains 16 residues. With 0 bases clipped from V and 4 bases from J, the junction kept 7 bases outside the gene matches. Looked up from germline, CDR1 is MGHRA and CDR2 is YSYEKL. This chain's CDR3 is CASSQDWAGGITEAFF. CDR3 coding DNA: TGCGCCAGCAGCCAAGATTGGGCAGGGGGCATCACTGAAGCTTTCTTT.

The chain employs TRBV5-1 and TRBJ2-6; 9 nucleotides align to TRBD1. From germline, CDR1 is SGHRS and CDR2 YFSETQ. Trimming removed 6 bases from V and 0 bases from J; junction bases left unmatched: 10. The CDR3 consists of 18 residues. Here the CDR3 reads CASTPGQGLVSGANVLTF. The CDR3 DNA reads TGCGCCAGCACCCCGGGACAGGGACTCGTCTCTGGGGCCAACGTCCTGACTTTC.

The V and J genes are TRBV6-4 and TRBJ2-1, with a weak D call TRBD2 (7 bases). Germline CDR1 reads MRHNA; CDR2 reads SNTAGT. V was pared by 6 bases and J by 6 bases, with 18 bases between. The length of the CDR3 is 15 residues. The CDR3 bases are TGTGCCAGCAGCCGGAGGGGGGGGGCGGGCAATGAGCAGTTCTTC. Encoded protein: CASSRRGGAGNEQFF.

The CDR3 nucleotides are TGTGCCAGCAGTTACCTCGACAACGCAAGCAATCAGCCCCAGCATTTT. Translating gives CASSYLDNASNQPQHF. The chain links TRBV6-6 to TRBJ1-5; no definite D call. The CDR3 spans 16 residues. The germline V gene has CDR1 MNHNY and CDR2 SVGAGI (reference sequence). V shed 2 bases and J shed 1 base, with 12 bases lying between them.

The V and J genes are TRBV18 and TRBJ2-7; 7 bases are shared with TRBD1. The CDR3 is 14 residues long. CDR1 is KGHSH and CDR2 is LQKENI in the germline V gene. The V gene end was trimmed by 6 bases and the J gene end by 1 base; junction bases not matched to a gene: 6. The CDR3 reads CASSPDRSSYEQYF. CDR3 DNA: TGTGCCAGCTCCCCGGACAGGAGTTCCTACGAGCAGTACTTC.

The CDR3 DNA is TGTGCCAGTAGTAACACAGGAAATCGCGGTAACACCATATATTTT. Protein sequence: CASSNTGNRGNTIYF. The chain links TRBV19 to TRBJ1-3, with D possibly matching TRBD1 (5 bases). The V and J ends lost 4 bases and 7 bases respectively, with 17 bases between them. The V gene's germline CDR1 is LNHDA and CDR2 SQIVND (reference sequence). This CDR3 region has 15 residues.

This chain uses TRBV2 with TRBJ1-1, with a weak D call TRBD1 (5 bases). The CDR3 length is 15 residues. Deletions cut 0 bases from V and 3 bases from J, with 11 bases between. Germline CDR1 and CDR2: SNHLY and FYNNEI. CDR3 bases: TGTGCCAGCAGTGAAGCAGGGGCGACTGACACTGAAGCTTTCTTT. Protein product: CASSEAGATDTEAFF. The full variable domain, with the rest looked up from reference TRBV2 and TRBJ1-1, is EPEVTQTPSHQVTQMGQEVILRCVPISNHLYFYWYRQILGQKVEFLVSFYNNEISEKSEIFDDQFSVERPDGSNFTLKIRSTKLEDSAMYFCASSEAGATDTEAFFGQGTRLTVV.

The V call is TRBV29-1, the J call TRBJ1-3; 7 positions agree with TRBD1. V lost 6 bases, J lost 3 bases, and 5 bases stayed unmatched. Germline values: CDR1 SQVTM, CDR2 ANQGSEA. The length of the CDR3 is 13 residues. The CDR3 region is CSVAGTVGNTIYF. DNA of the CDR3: TGCAGCGTGGCGGGGACAGTTGGAAACACCATATATTTT.

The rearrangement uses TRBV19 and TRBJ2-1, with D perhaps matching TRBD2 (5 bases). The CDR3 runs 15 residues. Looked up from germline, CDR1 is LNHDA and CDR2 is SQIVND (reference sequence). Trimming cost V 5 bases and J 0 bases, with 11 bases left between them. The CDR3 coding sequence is TGTGCCAGTAGTGAGTGGGAGAGCTCCTACAATGAGCAGTTCTTC. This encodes CASSEWESSYNEQFF. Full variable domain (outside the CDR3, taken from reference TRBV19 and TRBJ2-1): DGGITQSPKYLFRKEGQNVTLSCEQNLNHDAMYWYRQDPGQGLRLIYYSQIVNDFQKGDIAEGYSVSREKKESFPLTVTSAQKNPTAFYLCASSEWESSYNEQFFGPGTRLTVL.

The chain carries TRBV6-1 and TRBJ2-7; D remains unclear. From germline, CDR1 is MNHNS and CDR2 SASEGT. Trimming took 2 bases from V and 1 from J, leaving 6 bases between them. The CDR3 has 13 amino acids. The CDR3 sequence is CASSEWASYEQYF. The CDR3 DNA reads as TGTGCCAGCAGTGAATGGGCTTCCTACGAGCAGTACTTC.

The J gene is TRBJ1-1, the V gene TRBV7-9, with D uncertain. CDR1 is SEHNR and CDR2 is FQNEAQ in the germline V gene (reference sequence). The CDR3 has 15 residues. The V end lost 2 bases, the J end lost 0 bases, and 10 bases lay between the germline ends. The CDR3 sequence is CASSLFRGLNTEAFF. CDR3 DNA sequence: TGTGCCAGCAGCTTATTTCGGGGATTGAACACTGAAGCTTTCTTT. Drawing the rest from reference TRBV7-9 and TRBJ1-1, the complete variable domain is DTGVSQNPRHKITKRGQNVTFRCDPISEHNRLYWYRQTLGQGPEFLTYFQNEAQLEKSRLLSDRFSAERPKGSFSTLEIQRTEQGDSAMYLCASSLFRGLNTEAFFGQGTRLTVV.

The CDR3 sequence is CATSSPGTGGLREQYF. The CDR3 coding sequence is TGTGCCACCAGCAGTCCCGGGACAGGGGGGCTGAGGGAGCAGTACTTC. This chain links TRBV15 with TRBJ2-7, with 11 positions matching TRBD1. V lost 3 bases to trimming and J lost 7 bases; unmatched junction nucleotides: 11. CDR3 length: 16 residues. The germline gives CDR1 LNHNV, CDR2 YYDKDF (reference sequence).

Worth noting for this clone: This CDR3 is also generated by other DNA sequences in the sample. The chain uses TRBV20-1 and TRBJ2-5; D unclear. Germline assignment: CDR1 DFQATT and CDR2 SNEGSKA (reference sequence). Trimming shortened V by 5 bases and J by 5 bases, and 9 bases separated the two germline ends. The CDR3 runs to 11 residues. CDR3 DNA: TGCAGTGCTCGCCCCGGGGAGACCCAGTACTTC. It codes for CSARPGETQYF.

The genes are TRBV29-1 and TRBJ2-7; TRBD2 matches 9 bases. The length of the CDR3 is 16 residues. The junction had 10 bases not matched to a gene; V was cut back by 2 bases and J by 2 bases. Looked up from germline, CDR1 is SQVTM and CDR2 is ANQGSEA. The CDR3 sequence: CSVEMGREGPTYEQYF. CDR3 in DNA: TGCAGCGTTGAAATGGGGCGGGAGGGCCCCACCTACGAGCAGTACTTC.

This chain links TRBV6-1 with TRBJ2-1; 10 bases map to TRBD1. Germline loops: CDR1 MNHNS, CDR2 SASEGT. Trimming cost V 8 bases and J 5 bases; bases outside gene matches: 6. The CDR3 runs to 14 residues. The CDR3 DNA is TGTGCCAGCTGGGGGGGACAGGGGAACAATGAGCAGTTCTTC. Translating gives CASWGGQGNNEQFF.